Listed below are T cell receptor beta chains from one sample, sequenced in a study of T cells after posttransplantation cyclophosphamide. Clones were sequenced by immunoSEQ multiplex PCR, and TCRdb holds only the in-frame ones, with some missing. The sample contains some 16,000 clones, about 85% of which appear only once. The specimen comprised PBMCs, sampled after allogeneic stem cell transplant with calcineurin inhibitor and methotrexate. These receptors were collected from a female patient aged 18 to 35 who received an allogeneic stem cell transplant from an unrelated donor, was CMV-positive, and had acute and chronic GVHD. Some T cells may have come from the graft donor. Each CDR3 is given without its conserved first and last residue. Clone size appears in some rows only: once, few, many, or a class for an expanded clone.

V gene | clone size | CDR3 protein
TRBV18 | . | ASSPSQGPDYGYT
TRBV11-2 | once | ASSLSLAAQETQY
TRBV5-1 | . | ASSWGDRDTDTQY
TRBV28 | . | ASSFRGQGWETQY
TRBV2 | . | ASSLNLNNEQF
TRBV27 | . | ASRDRGRETQY
TRBV6-1 | . | ASSADRVRANVLT
TRBV27 | . | ASSLSGSYYEQY
TRBV19 | . | ASSPRQGRMNTEAF
TRBV5-1 | . | ASSLGRGPYEQY
TRBV5-1 | . | ASSLEASGGSETQY
TRBV28 | once | ASSFPFRGRNTEAF
TRBV7-2 | . | ASSGSGGLGYGYT
TRBV6-1 | . | ATRRELAIVNEQF
TRBV5-4 | . | ASSLSGGRAHETQY
TRBV9 | . | ASSPRGHTIY
TRBV4-1 | . | ASSQGKGVSDYGYT
TRBV6-1 | . | ASRLTGYNEQF
TRBV7-9 | . | ASTFLAGGTDTQY
TRBV14 | . | ASSIRTGGADGYT
TRBV7-9 | . | ASSEKGDTEAF
TRBV4-2 | . | ASSQEGRLAGLGSYEQY
TRBV7-9 | . | ASSLRGLLTGELF
TRBV5-6 | . | ASSLGQYYEQY